This TCR beta chain was sequenced in a study of blood T cell repertoires in COVID-19. As for the study in general: There were acute and convalescent COVID-19 samples, and they came from the United States, Italy and Spain.

In the authors' workflow: Reference gene primer amplification yielded estimated nucleated cell counts. The table came from immunoSEQ multiplex PCR; TCRdb's copy has only in-frame clones and leaves some out. Clone size and the V and J calls come from that table; the DNA yielded D and trimming. The table includes around 100,000 clones, almost 90% detected once. Deletions cut 4 bases from V and 4 bases from J, with 19 bases between. The CDR3 loop spans 16 amino acids. Germline values: CDR1 SGHNT, CDR2 YYREEE (reference sequence). The receptor's source is a human donor in a cohort sampled during active COVID-19. The rearrangement links TRBV5-4 to TRBJ2-3; tentative D call: TRBD2 (5 bases). The specimen sequenced was peripheral blood. The CDR3, as DNA: TGTGCCAGCAGCCAAACGTTCAGAGGGTGGGCAGATACGCAGTATTTT. Amino acids: CASSQTFRGWADTQYF.